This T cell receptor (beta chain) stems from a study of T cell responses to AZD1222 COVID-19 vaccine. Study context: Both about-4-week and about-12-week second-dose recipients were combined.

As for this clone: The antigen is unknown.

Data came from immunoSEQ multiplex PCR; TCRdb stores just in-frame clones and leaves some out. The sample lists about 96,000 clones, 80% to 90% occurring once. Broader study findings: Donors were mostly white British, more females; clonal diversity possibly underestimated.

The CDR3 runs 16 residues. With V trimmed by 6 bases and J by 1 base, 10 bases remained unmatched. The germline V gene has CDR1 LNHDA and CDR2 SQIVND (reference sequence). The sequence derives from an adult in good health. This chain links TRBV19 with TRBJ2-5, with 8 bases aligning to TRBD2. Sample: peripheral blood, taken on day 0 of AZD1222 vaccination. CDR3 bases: TGTGCCAGTAGCCCCCAGGCGGGGGGCCTCCAAGAGACCCAGTACTTC. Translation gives CASSPQAGGLQETQYF.